One sample yielded the 29 T cell receptor beta chains listed below, sequenced in a study of early stage breast cancer tumors. This table comes from immunoSEQ multiplex PCR, and its TCRdb copy is limited to in-frame clones, with some not included. The sample records fewer than 90,000 clones, 65% to 85% being singletons. The sample taken for sequencing was blood. The receptors come from a person in their sixties or seventies with breast cancer.

J is TRBJ1-6 and V is TRBV9; 9 bases fit TRBD1. The CDR3 is made up of 14 amino acids. Trimming took 6 bases from V and 10 from J; bases not matched to a gene: 8. Germline V gene data show CDR1 as SGDLS and CDR2 as YYNGEE. The CDR3 spells CASTEQGAGSPLHF. As DNA, the CDR3 is TGTGCCAGCACAGAACAGGGGGCCGGGTCACCCCTCCACTTT. Drawing the rest from reference TRBV9 and TRBJ1-6, the complete variable domain is DSGVTQTPKHLITATGQRVTLRCSPRSGDLSVYWYQQSLDQGLQFLIQYYNGEERAKGNILERFSAQQFPDLHSELNLSSLELGDSALYFCASTEQGAGSPLHFGNGTRLTVT.

This clone occurred a few times. The chain links TRBV28 to TRBJ2-5, with D unresolved. V lost 5 bases to trimming and J lost 7 bases, with 8 bases between them. CDR3 size: 11 residues. The germline V gene has CDR1 MDHEN and CDR2 SYDVKM. CDR3 amino acids: CASSASATQYF. In nucleotides, the CDR3 is TGTGCCAGCAGTGCGAGCGCGACCCAGTACTTC.

The J gene is TRBJ2-1, the V gene TRBV9; 14 positions match TRBD2. V shed 3 bases, J shed 6 bases, and the junction held 5 bases outside the gene matches. The CDR3 contains 16 residues. Germline CDR1 and CDR2: SGDLS and YYNGEE. The CDR3 is CASSATSGGAFNEQFF. The CDR3 nucleotides read TGTGCCAGCAGCGCGACTAGCGGGGGGGCTTTCAATGAGCAGTTCTTC.

The CDR3 DNA follows: TGTGCCTGGAGTCCCTTAGGGACTAGCGGCACAGATACGCAGTATTTT. It codes for CAWSPLGTSGTDTQYF. The chain has TRBV30 and TRBJ2-3, with 10 bases identical to TRBD2. The V gene end was trimmed by 2 bases and the J gene end by 1 base; junction bases not matched to a gene: 6. Germline V gene lookup returns CDR1 GTSNPN and CDR2 SVGIG (reference sequence). The CDR3 totals 16 residues.

This chain links TRBV7-8 with TRBJ1-1; possible D gene TRBD1, 6 bases. The germline gives CDR1 SGHVS, CDR2 FQNEAQ. The CDR3 runs to 16 residues. The V end lost 2 bases, the J end lost 1 base, and 14 bases lay between the germline ends. This CDR3 reads CASSLPGVAGNTEAFF. CDR3 DNA: TGTGCCAGCAGCTTACCAGGGGTGGCAGGGAACACTGAAGCTTTCTTT.

This chain joins TRBV7-3 and TRBJ2-2, with 7 bases identical to TRBD2. V gave up 5 bases and J gave up 1 base; unmatched junction bases: 10. The germline CDR1 and CDR2 sequences are SGHTA and FQGTGA. The CDR3 has 17 residues. The CDR3 reads CASSPNIGTKNTGELFF. CDR3 nucleotides: TGTGCCAGCAGCCCAAACATCGGGACTAAGAACACCGGGGAGCTGTTTTTT.

This rearrangement joins TRBV4-1 to TRBJ2-2; D remains unclear. From germline, CDR1 is MGHRA and CDR2 YSYEKL. Trimming removed 4 bases from V and 1 base from J, with 13 bases in between. CDR3 size: 16 residues. The CDR3 nucleotides are TGCGCCAGCAGCCTACAAACTTCCAGGAACACCGGGGAGCTGTTTTTT. Residues: CASSLQTSRNTGELFF.

The chain links TRBV19 to TRBJ1-1, with 8 positions matching TRBD1. The CDR3 extends over 14 amino acids. Germline-derived CDR1 and CDR2 are LNHDA and SQIVND (reference sequence). V was pared by 8 bases and J by 6 bases, with 11 bases of the junction left unmatched. CDR3 in amino acids: CASHFPTGVSEAFF. The CDR3 bases are TGTGCCAGTCACTTTCCGACAGGGGTTTCTGAAGCTTTCTTT.

V gene TRBV6-5 combines with J gene TRBJ2-5, with 7 bases matching TRBD2. The V and J ends lost 0 bases and 1 base, in that order; junction bases with no gene match: 5. The CDR3 length is 16 residues. Germline values: CDR1 MNHEY, CDR2 SVGAGI. The CDR3 DNA is TGTGCCAGCAGTTACTCGGGGCGGGGGATCCAAGAGACCCAGTACTTC. Its translation is CASSYSGRGIQETQYF.

The chain carries TRBV25-1 and TRBJ2-1; D is possibly TRBD1 or TRBD2 (5 bases each). From germline, CDR1 is MGHDK and CDR2 SYGVNS. Trimming removed 2 bases from V and 2 bases from J, with 13 bases in between. This CDR3 has 16 amino acids. The CDR3 is CASSEGSGGTYNEQFF. The CDR3 DNA is TGTGCCAGCAGTGAAGGAAGTGGGGGAACCTACAATGAGCAGTTCTTC.

The chain links TRBV5-1 to TRBJ2-5; 8 positions agree with TRBD2. The trim removed 4 bases at V and 3 bases at J, leaving 5 bases unmatched. The germline CDR1 and CDR2 sequences are SGHRS and YFSETQ. CDR3 length equals 14 residues. The CDR3 sequence: CASSIYGREETQYF. The CDR3 nucleotides read TGCGCCAGCAGCATCTACGGGAGGGAAGAGACCCAGTACTTC.

Regarding this clone: The junction differs from germline at one of its ends, possibly a read error. This chain uses TRBV15 with TRBJ1-3; the match to TRBD1 covers 11 bases. The CDR3 loop spans 15 amino acids. The germline CDR1 and CDR2 sequences are LNHNV and YYDKDF (reference sequence). The CDR3 DNA sequence: TGTGCCACCAGCAGAGCCGGGACAGGGGGAACCACCATATATTTT. As protein: CATSRAGTGGTTIYF. The full variable domain, completed using reference TRBV15 and TRBJ1-3, is DAMVIQNPRYQVTQFGKPVTLSCSQTLNHNVMYWYQQKSSQAPKLLFHYYDKDFNNEADTPDNFQSRRPNTSFCFLDIRSPGLGDTAMYLCATSRAGTGGTTIYFGEGSWLTVV.

The chain is built from TRBV7-9 and TRBJ1-5; D not resolved. CDR3 size: 13 residues. V was shortened by 6 bases and J by 5 bases, with 11 bases between the two germline ends. Germline CDR1 reads SEHNR; CDR2 reads FQNEAQ (reference sequence). The CDR3 coding sequence is TGTGCCAGCAGTTCCGGCGGAGATCAGCCCCAGCATTTT. The encoded protein is CASSSGGDQPQHF.

The rearrangement joins TRBV7-3 to TRBJ2-3; D not resolved. V was trimmed by 1 base and J by 6 bases, leaving 8 bases between them. CDR3 length: 13 residues. Germline lookup yields CDR1 SGHTA and CDR2 FQGTGA. As DNA, the CDR3 is TGTGCCAGCAGCTTAAACGAAGGGGATACGCAGTATTTT. Amino acid sequence: CASSLNEGDTQYF.

This chain joins TRBV5-1 and TRBJ1-5, with D uncertain. The CDR3 covers 15 residues. Germline CDR1 and CDR2: SGHRS and YFSETQ. Trimming removed 0 bases from V and 9 bases from J, with 16 bases in between. The CDR3 region has the DNA TGCGCCAGCAGCTTGGAGGCCCCCTGTGAGAGGCCCCAGCATTTT. Its translation: CASSLEAPCERPQHF.

This sequence joins TRBV4-1 and TRBJ1-6, with TRBD1 as a possible D gene (6 bases). Germline CDR1 MGHRA, CDR2 YSYEKL. The CDR3 consists of 16 residues. V lost 4 bases, J lost 7 bases, and 17 bases lay in between. CDR3 nucleotide sequence: TGCGCCAGCAGCCCCGGCCCGACCCAGGGGAATTCACCCCTCCACTTT. It encodes CASSPGPTQGNSPLHF.

The chain recombines TRBV9 with TRBJ1-4, with a tentative D call TRBD1 (5 bases). Germline assignment: CDR1 SGDLS and CDR2 YYNGEE. The V gene lost 2 bases and the J gene lost 5 bases, with 10 bases spanning the gap. This CDR3 region has 14 residues. CDR3 bases: TGTGCCAGCAGCGTGTCAGGGACGAATGAAAAACTGTTTTTT. As protein: CASSVSGTNEKLFF.

The rearrangement joins TRBV2 to TRBJ1-5; TRBD1 aligns across 7 bases. The CDR3 is 15 residues long. Per germline, CDR1 SNHLY and CDR2 FYNNEI. V was pared by 4 bases and J by 7 bases, with 10 bases of the junction left unmatched. The CDR3 DNA is TGTGCCAGCAGTGTTGGGGGGACAGCCGGACAGCCCCAGCATTTT. Encoded protein: CASSVGGTAGQPQHF.

This clone came up a few times. The V call is TRBV11-1, the J call TRBJ1-4, with D tentatively TRBD1 (5 bases). Germline CDR1 is SGHAT and CDR2 is FQDESV (reference sequence). CDR3 length: 15 residues. The V gene lost 5 bases and the J gene lost 2 bases, with 12 bases spanning the gap. The CDR3 region is CASSLTPGTNEKLFF. CDR3 coding DNA: TGTGCCAGCAGCCTAACGCCAGGGACTAATGAAAAACTGTTTTTT.

This clone has more than one count but fewer than ten. The V call is TRBV5-6, the J call TRBJ2-7; D not certain. CDR3 length: 14 amino acids. Germline CDR1 reads SGHDT; CDR2 reads YYEEEE. V was shortened by 0 bases and J by 2 bases, with 9 bases between the two germline ends. CDR3 in DNA: TGTGCCAGCAGCTTGGGGATGACCCCCTACGAGCAGTACTTC. It codes for CASSLGMTPYEQYF.

The V call is TRBV7-9, the J call TRBJ1-5; 7 bases line up with TRBD1. Germline CDR1 is SEHNR and CDR2 is FQNEAQ (reference sequence). J lost 11 bases, V lost 0 bases, and 13 bases had no gene match. The CDR3 spans 16 residues. As DNA, the CDR3 is TGTGCCAGCAGCTTAGCGACCGGGACAGAGCCGTCGGCCCAGCATTTT. It yields the protein CASSLATGTEPSAQHF.

This clone has more than one count but fewer than ten. This rearrangement joins TRBV19 to TRBJ2-7, with D perhaps matching TRBD1 (6 bases). Trimming stripped 4 bases from V and 6 bases from J, with 19 bases between. The CDR3 spans 15 residues. Per germline, CDR1 LNHDA and CDR2 SQIVND (reference sequence). The CDR3 sequence is CASSTQGHSRSEQYF. Written as DNA, the CDR3 is TGTGCCAGTAGTACCCAGGGACACTCCCGGAGCGAGCAGTACTTC.

This clone has a handful of counts. The chain links TRBV7-3 to TRBJ2-1; D is ambiguous. Deletions cut 3 bases from V and 5 bases from J, with 2 bases between. Looked up from germline, CDR1 is SGHTA and CDR2 is FQGTGA. The CDR3 contains 11 residues. In DNA form, the CDR3 reads TGTGCCAGCAGCTTGAACAATGAGCAGTTCTTC. Protein: CASSLNNEQFF.

The CDR3 region has the DNA TGTGCCAGCAGCGAAGAGACAGGGTCGAGTGGCTACACCTTC. As protein: CASSEETGSSGYTF. V and J are TRBV6-6 and TRBJ1-2; 7 bases are shared with TRBD1. Germline lookup yields CDR1 MNHNY and CDR2 SVGAGI (reference sequence). This CDR3 has 14 amino acids. V gave up 6 bases and J gave up 7 bases; unmatched junction bases: 11.

The genes are TRBV28 and TRBJ2-7; 9 positions agree with TRBD1. CDR3 length equals 15 residues. Germline-derived CDR1 and CDR2 are MDHEN and SYDVKM. V lost 5 bases, J lost 2 bases, and 7 bases stayed unmatched. DNA for the CDR3: TGTGCCAGCAGTACCTCCGACAGGGGGGCCTACGAGCAGTACTTC. Residues: CASSTSDRGAYEQYF.

The chain carries TRBV28 and TRBJ2-3; either TRBD1 or TRBD2 may fit D (5 bases each). Trimming removed 7 bases from V and 4 bases from J, with 21 bases in between. This CDR3 contains 16 residues. The germline CDR1 and CDR2 sequences are MDHEN and SYDVKM. CDR3 in DNA: TGTGCCAGCAAGCATTGGGTAGCGAGGGGTGCAGATACGCAGTATTTT. It codes for CASKHWVARGADTQYF.

The rearrangement uses TRBV28 and TRBJ2-3; 8 bases align to TRBD1. Germline V gives CDR1 MDHEN, CDR2 SYDVKM. Trimming at V came to 6 bases and at J to 1 base, leaving 6 bases not matched to a gene. This CDR3 region has 15 residues. The chain's CDR3 is CASSLTGEGTDTQYF. The CDR3 region has the DNA TGTGCCAGCAGCTTGACAGGGGAAGGCACAGATACGCAGTATTTT.

V usage is TRBV10-3 and J usage is TRBJ2-3, with D unresolved. V dropped 4 bases and J dropped 1 base, with 9 bases sitting between them. The CDR3 spans 14 residues. Per germline, CDR1 ENHRY and CDR2 SYGVKD. CDR3: CAISGTTRTDTQYF. As DNA, the CDR3 is TGTGCCATCAGTGGTACTACCCGCACAGATACGCAGTATTTT.

V gene TRBV5-4 combines with J gene TRBJ2-7; 7 bases are shared with TRBD2. Germline lookup yields CDR1 SGHNT and CDR2 YYREEE (reference sequence). The CDR3 has 13 residues. V shed 3 bases, J shed 4 bases, and the junction held 4 bases outside the gene matches. In DNA form, the CDR3 reads TGTGCCAGCAGCTCCTGGGGGGGATACGAGCAGTACTTC. Translation gives CASSSWGGYEQYF.